The 11 T cell receptor beta chains presented below share a single source sample, sequenced in a study of CD8 T cells in Susac syndrome. About 0.5 to 1 ug RNA was reverse transcribed with random hexamers. MiXCR was run by TCRdb on the immunoSEQ multiplex PCR reads, yielding one entry per CDR3 protein. The repertoire holds roughly 400,000 distinct CDR3 sequences, around 85% seen once, with about 0.12% in the top ten. The specimen sequenced was CD8+ T cells from PBMCs. The receptors here all came from a human donor with multiple sclerosis.

The chain carries TRBV19 and TRBJ1-2; maybe TRBD1 (5 bases). Between the trimmed V and J ends, which lost 5 bases and 8 bases, there was a span of 18 bases. Germline CDR1 is LNHDA and CDR2 is SQIVND (reference sequence). The CDR3 runs 14 residues. CDR3 bases: TGTGCCAGTAGTTATCAGGGACTTTTCTTCGGCTACACCTTC. Its translation: CASSYQGLFFGYTF.

The V and J genes are TRBV2 and TRBJ1-2, with D tentatively TRBD1 (5 bases). Germline V gene lookup returns CDR1 SNHLY and CDR2 FYNNEI. The V end lost 3 bases, the J end lost 7 bases, and 15 bases lay between the germline ends. The CDR3 runs to 14 residues. CDR3 region: CASSEQTSGGGYTF. CDR3 DNA: TGTGCCAGCAGTGAGCAGACCTCCGGGGGTGGCTACACCTTC.

The V call is TRBV11-2, the J call TRBJ2-5; D is ambiguous. This CDR3 is 11 amino acids long. Looked up from germline, CDR1 is SGHAT and CDR2 is FQNNGV. Trimming took 5 bases from V and 11 from J, leaving 12 bases between them. CDR3 sequence reads: CASSATRPQYF. The CDR3 DNA is TGTGCCAGCAGCGCCACTCGGCCTCAGTACTTC.

In this sample, this clonotype turned up a few times. CDR3 residues: CASSLLWDRGHYTGELFF. For the CDR3, the DNA is TGTGCCAGCAGCTTGCTATGGGACAGGGGACACTACACCGGGGAGCTGTTTTTT. The V gene is TRBV7-2, the J gene TRBJ2-2; 10 bases are a match to TRBD1. Trimming removed 3 bases from V and 3 bases from J; junction bases left unmatched: 10. This CDR3 has 18 residues. Germline CDR1 reads SGHTA; CDR2 reads FQGNSA.

This clonotype was observed once. The chain is built from TRBV4-1 and TRBJ1-5, with D tentatively TRBD1 (5 bases). V shed 0 bases and J shed 7 bases, with 13 bases lying between them. CDR1 and CDR2 (germline): MGHRA, YSYEKL. CDR3 length: 15 amino acids. CDR3 DNA: TGCGCCAGCAGCCAAGAAGAGGGGCGAAGACAGCCCCAGCATTTT. Amino acid sequence: CASSQEEGRRQPQHF.

The chain employs TRBV27 and TRBJ1-4; D ambiguous. The CDR3 spans 14 residues. Trimming removed 5 bases at V and 7 bases at J, with 14 bases between. Germline V lookup: CDR1 MNHEY, CDR2 SMNVEV (reference sequence). This CDR3 is CASSPYDGLEKLFF. The DNA of the CDR3 is TGTGCCAGCAGTCCTTATGACGGTCTTGAAAAACTGTTTTTT.

This clonotype was counted between two and nine times. V is TRBV6-5 and J is TRBJ2-7, with D maybe TRBD1 (5 bases). The CDR3 covers 12 residues. Between the trimmed V and J ends, which lost 4 bases and 4 bases, there was a span of 8 bases. CDR1 and CDR2 from the germline V gene are MNHEY and SVGAGI. CDR3 nucleotide sequence: TGTGCCAGCAGTTCAGGGAAGTACGAGCAGTACTTC. Its protein product is CASSSGKYEQYF.

The V gene is TRBV6-1, the J gene TRBJ2-1; 14 nucleotides align to TRBD2. Losses at the gene ends were 7 bases for V and 3 bases for J; bases not matched to a gene: 8. The CDR3 sequence is 17 residues long. Germline CDR1 reads MNHNS; CDR2 reads SASEGT. The CDR3 loop is CASTKTGLAGVYNEQFF. DNA of the CDR3: TGTGCCAGCACCAAAACGGGACTAGCGGGGGTCTACAATGAGCAGTTCTTC.

This chain connects TRBV29-1 to TRBJ2-2; maybe TRBD2 (6 bases). The V end lost 2 bases, the J end lost 4 bases, and 14 bases lay between the germline ends. Germline V gene lookup returns CDR1 SQVTM and CDR2 ANQGSEA. The CDR3 covers 15 residues. CDR3 sequence (DNA): TGCAGCGTTGAACTTCTCGGGAGTGGCACCGGGGAGCTGTTTTTT. This gives the protein CSVELLGSGTGELFF.

This clonotype was counted only a few times. The chain uses TRBV2 and TRBJ2-7; maybe TRBD1 (5 bases). From germline, CDR1 is SNHLY and CDR2 FYNNEI. The CDR3 covers 11 residues. V was trimmed by 11 bases and J by 3 bases, leaving 11 bases between them. CDR3 DNA sequence: TGTGCCCTCGGACAAGACTACGAGCAGTACTTC. Protein sequence: CALGQDYEQYF.

The gene calls are TRBV30 and TRBJ1-1; D call uncertain. Germline CDR1 reads GTSNPN; CDR2 reads SVGIG (reference sequence). There are 14 residues in the CDR3. V lost 4 bases, J lost 0 bases, and 12 bases lay in between. The CDR3 protein is CAWIAVGMNTEAFF. The CDR3 bases are TGTGCCTGGATTGCCGTCGGAATGAACACTGAAGCTTTCTTT.